The 24 T cell receptor beta chains reported below all come from one sample, sequenced in a study of blood T cells in healthy people across ages. It was with a sample-barcoded 5' primer and a J-beta primer mix that a second PCR of roughly 7 to 12 cycles was run. One entry per CDR3 protein, called by TCRdb with MiXCR from the 5' RACE reads. This table holds some 730,000 distinct CDR3 sequences, approximately 21% found once. Specimen: blood. Source of these receptors: a man in his 70s in good health.

The rearrangement links TRBV21-1 to TRBJ2-7; the table's D call TRBD1 went unverified against the DNA. TRBV21-1 has pseudogene status. The CDR3 has 15 residues. CDR3 sequence reads: CASSGRDTKNYEQYV. The CDR3 DNA is TGTGCCAGCAGCGGCCGGGACACGAAGAACTACGAGCAGTACGTC.

There are a few counts of this clonotype. V gene TRBV4-1 combines with J gene TRBJ1-1; perhaps TRBD1 as D (6 bases). Looked up from germline, CDR1 is MGHRA and CDR2 is YSYEKL. This CDR3 has 15 amino acids. Trimming took 0 bases from V and 1 from J, leaving 9 bases between them. The CDR3 nucleotides are TGCGCCAGCAGCCAAGAGGGGGGCAGGAACACTGAAGCTTTCTTT. It is translated as CASSQEGGRNTEAFF.

This clonotype was seen a single time. J is TRBJ2-7 and V is TRBV6-5; the match to TRBD2 covers 11 bases. The germline gives CDR1 MNHEY, CDR2 SVGAGI. Trimming at V came to 3 bases and at J to 7 bases, leaving 8 bases not matched to a gene. The CDR3 contains 15 residues. The CDR3 nucleotides read TGTGCCAGCAGTTATACTAGCGGGAGAGGTGAAGAGCAGTACGTC. Translating gives CASSYTSGRGEEQYV.

This clonotype was detected only a few times. The chain recombines TRBV28 with TRBJ2-7; 8 positions agree with TRBD2. This CDR3 is built from 14 residues. V shed 9 bases, J shed 2 bases, and the junction held 9 bases outside the gene matches. The germline gives CDR1 MDHEN, CDR2 SYDVKM. The CDR3 DNA is TGTGCCAGTACAAGGACGGGGGGGGCCTACGAGCAGTACTTC. Its protein product is CASTRTGGAYEQYF. The whole variable domain, remainder taken from reference TRBV28 and TRBJ2-7, is DVKVTQSSRYLVKRTGEKVFLECVQDMDHENMFWYRQDPGLGLRLIYFSYDVKMKEKGDIPEGYSVSREKKERFSLILESASTNQTSMYLCASTRTGGAYEQYFGPGTRLTVT.

This clonotype was counted a few times. The chain couples TRBV14 to TRBJ1-4; D ambiguous. Germline CDR1 is SGHDN and CDR2 is FVKESK. The CDR3 is 12 amino acids. The V end lost 3 bases, the J end lost 13 bases, and 12 bases lay between the germline ends. The DNA for the CDR3 is TGTGCCAGCAGCCATGGCGTACACCGACTGTTTTTT. It translates to CASSHGVHRLFF.

This clonotype was counted between two and nine times. J is TRBJ2-7 and V is TRBV5-1; D not certain. Germline V CDR1 and CDR2: SGHRS, YFSETQ. The CDR3 is made up of 12 amino acids. The ends were cut back, 4 bases at V and 3 bases at J, with 8 bases in the middle. CDR3: CASSPPDYEQYF. The DNA of the CDR3 is TGCGCCAGCAGCCCTCCGGACTACGAGCAGTACTTC.

The chain links TRBV29-1 to TRBJ1-1; D ambiguous. CDR3 size: 11 residues. V lost 2 bases, J lost 5 bases, and 6 bases lay in between. Germline CDR1 SQVTM, CDR2 ANQGSEA. As DNA, the CDR3 is TGCAGCGTTGAATTTGGGACTGAAGCTTTCTTT. Translated, it gives CSVEFGTEAFF.

This clonotype was detected a few times. This chain links TRBV7-3 with TRBJ1-1; D remains ambiguous. From germline, CDR1 is SGHTA and CDR2 FQGTGA. V was pared by 4 bases and J by 3 bases, with 9 bases between. The CDR3 totals 13 residues. The CDR3 nucleotides are TGTGCCAGCAGCTCGAGCGTGGACACTGAAGCTTTCTTT. Its protein is CASSSSVDTEAFF.

The V call is TRBV9, the J call TRBJ2-1; D is uncertain. The tail of the sequence fits TRBJ2-7 better, so the J call may be wrong. Germline V CDR1 and CDR2: SGDLS, YYNGEE. The CDR3 loop spans 13 amino acids. CDR3 sequence reads: CASSVYSLGEQYF. CDR3 DNA sequence: TGTGCCAGCAGCGTTTACAGTTTGGGCGAGCAGTACTTC.

In this sample, this clonotype turned up many times. This chain links TRBV7-2 with TRBJ2-1, with 11 bases fitting TRBD2. J lost 8 bases, V lost 5 bases, and 5 bases had no gene match. Germline V CDR1 and CDR2: SGHTA, FQGNSA. The CDR3 consists of 14 residues. CDR3 nucleotide sequence: TGTGCCAGCAGCGCCGAACTAGCGGGGGATGAGCAGTTCTTC. As protein: CASSAELAGDEQFF. Full variable domain (remainder filled in from reference TRBV7-2 and TRBJ2-1): GAGVSQSPSNKVTEKGKDVELRCDPISGHTALYWYRQSLGQGLEFLIYFQGNSAPDKSGLPSDRFSAERTGGSVSTLTIQRTQQEDSAVYLCASSAELAGDEQFFGPGTRLTVL.

This clonotype was observed a handful of times. V is TRBV19 and J is TRBJ1-1; no clear D. This CDR3 comprises 11 residues. Trimming pared 5 bases from V and 5 bases from J, leaving 6 bases between. Germline V gene data show CDR1 as LNHDA and CDR2 as SQIVND (reference sequence). CDR3 bases: TGTGCCAGTAGTGAAATGACTGAAGCTTTCTTT. It is translated as CASSEMTEAFF.

This clonotype has at least ten counts. The V gene is TRBV12-3 or TRBV12-4, the J gene TRBJ2-7; D gene unclear. The CDR3 length is 13 residues. The V gene lost 3 bases and the J gene lost 0 bases, with 6 bases spanning the gap. CDR3: CASSFGPSYEQYF. DNA for the CDR3: TGTGCCAGCAGTTTTGGGCCCTCCTACGAGCAGTACTTC.

A few counts support this clonotype. The CDR3 nucleotides read TGTGCCAGCAGTTACGACGGACAAGACTATGGCTACACCTTC. The encoded protein is CASSYDGQDYGYTF. The chain is built from TRBV6-5 and TRBJ1-2, with D possibly being TRBD1 (5 bases). Germline CDR1 MNHEY, CDR2 SVGAGI. Trimming pared 2 bases from V and 3 bases from J, leaving 10 bases between. This CDR3 spans 14 amino acids.

This clonotype was observed a handful of times. The chain joins TRBV10-3 to TRBJ2-5, with D possibly matching TRBD2 (7 bases). Germline CDR1 ENHRY, CDR2 SYGVKD. The CDR3 spans 14 residues. V lost 7 bases and J lost 4, with 16 bases in between. This CDR3 is CAIKGGVQGETQYF. CDR3 nucleotides: TGTGCCATCAAGGGGGGGGTCCAGGGAGAGACCCAGTACTTC.

This clonotype has a handful of counts. J is TRBJ2-3 and V is TRBV29-1; 12 positions match TRBD2. Germline V CDR1 and CDR2: SQVTM, ANQGSEA. This CDR3 spans 14 amino acids. V trimming: 7 bases; J trimming: 4 bases; junction bases outside the gene matches: 6. CDR3 bases: TGCAGCGGACAACTAGCGGGAGGCGCAGATACGCAGTATTTT. As protein: CSGQLAGGADTQYF.

This chain joins TRBV6-2 or TRBV6-3 and TRBJ2-1; D unresolved. V was trimmed by 7 bases and J by 0 bases, leaving 1 base between them. This CDR3 region has 11 residues. The germline V gene encodes CDR1 MNHEY and CDR2 SVGEGT. CDR3 in amino acids: CASNSYNEQFF. The CDR3 DNA reads as TGTGCCAGCAACTCCTACAATGAGCAGTTCTTC.

This clonotype was counted many times. This chain links TRBV15 with TRBJ2-1; 9 bases agree with TRBD2. The CDR3 loop spans 16 amino acids. V lost 2 bases to trimming and J lost 4 bases; unmatched junction nucleotides: 6. Germline CDR1 reads LNHNV; CDR2 reads YYDKDF (reference sequence). The CDR3 region is CATSRSGLALYNEQFF. CDR3 coding DNA: TGTGCCACCAGCAGAAGCGGACTAGCGCTTTACAATGAGCAGTTCTTC.

This clonotype was counted between two and nine times. The rearrangement joins TRBV7-2 to TRBJ2-3; TRBD2 aligns across 12 bases. With 4 bases clipped from V and 1 base from J, the junction kept 3 bases outside the gene matches. Germline assignment: CDR1 SGHTA and CDR2 FQGNSA. The CDR3 runs 16 residues. The CDR3: CASSYRLAGGTDTQYF. Here the CDR3 DNA reads TGTGCCAGCAGCTACCGACTAGCGGGGGGCACAGATACGCAGTATTTT.

J is TRBJ2-3 and V is TRBV28; D gene uncertain. V was shortened by 9 bases and J by 7 bases, with 11 bases between the two germline ends. CDR1 and CDR2 from the germline V gene are MDHEN and SYDVKM. The CDR3 spans 11 residues. The DNA for the CDR3 is TGTGCCAGTATCTTCGGATATACGCAGTATTTT. Translation: CASIFGYTQYF.

The chain is built from TRBV7-2 and TRBJ2-7; 9 bases agree with TRBD1. The CDR3 loop spans 17 amino acids. With V trimmed by 6 bases and J by 4 bases, 16 bases remained unmatched. Germline CDR1 and CDR2: SGHTA and FQGNSA. CDR3 sequence reads: CASSYRLGQGTWYEQYF. CDR3 DNA sequence: TGTGCCAGCAGTTATCGACTCGGACAGGGGACATGGTACGAGCAGTACTTC. The entire variable domain, with the rest obtained from reference TRBV7-2 and TRBJ2-7, is as follows: GAGVSQSPSNKVTEKGKDVELRCDPISGHTALYWYRQSLGQGLEFLIYFQGNSAPDKSGLPSDRFSAERTGGSVSTLTIQRTQQEDSAVYLCASSYRLGQGTWYEQYFGPGTRLTVT.

Comments on this clonotype: A much bigger clone sits one base away, suggesting this may be a read error. The chain combines TRBV28 with TRBJ1-4, with 8 positions matching TRBD1. The CDR3 length is 16 residues. The germline V gene has CDR1 MDHEN and CDR2 SYDVKM. CDR3 region: CASSFLQDRDNEELFF. CDR3 nucleotide sequence: TGTGCCAGCAGTTTTCTTCAGGACAGGGATAATGAAGAACTGTTTTTT.

This clonotype was found a few times. The genes are TRBV20-1 and TRBJ1-5; 8 bases are a match to TRBD1. V shed 1 base and J 3 bases; nucleotides not matched to a gene: 11. Germline CDR1 reads DFQATT; CDR2 reads SNEGSKA (reference sequence). This CDR3 has 17 amino acids. CDR3 sequence reads: CSARGQPGTGDNQPQHF. In DNA form, the CDR3 reads TGCAGTGCTAGAGGCCAACCTGGGACAGGAGACAATCAGCCCCAGCATTTT.

The rearrangement links TRBV12-3 or TRBV12-4 to TRBJ2-4, with D perhaps assigned TRBD1 or TRBD2 (5 bases each). The germline V and J ends were trimmed by 1 base and 3 bases, with 19 bases remaining between them. CDR3 length: 18 amino acids. In nucleotides, the CDR3 is TGTGCCAGCAGTTTAGGCCGGTACAGAGGGGTTGTCAAAAACATTCAGTACTTC. Translated: CASSLGRYRGVVKNIQYF.

Worth noting for this clonotype: A much larger clonotype is one base distant, so this may be a read error. The rearrangement links TRBV6-1 to TRBJ2-1; a weak D match, TRBD2 (5 bases). This CDR3 contains 15 residues. Looked up from germline, CDR1 is MNHNS and CDR2 is SASEGT. The CDR3 DNA follows: TGTGCCAGCAGTGCGAGCGGTTTCTCCTACAATGAGCAGCTCTTC. This gives the protein CASSASGFSYNEQLF.